A selection of T cell receptor beta chains follows, all from one sample in a study of blood T cell repertoires in COVID-19. The protocol was immunoSEQ multiplex PCR, while the TCRdb copy is restricted to in-frame clones and leaves out a portion. The sample records over 200,000 clones, approximately 83% being singletons. The sample comprised PBMCs or T cells enriched from blood (not recorded which). The source of these receptors is a woman aged 45 to 65 who had recovered from COVID-19. Each CDR3 is given with its conserved first and last residue. D genes are given only for firm matches. The listing skips clone size in some rows; elsewhere it reads once, few, many or a size class.

few,18,NA,TRBV4-1,TRBJ1-6,CASSQAPPRGSGNSPLHF,TGCGCCAGCAGCCAGGCCCCCCCCAGGGGATCGGGGAATTCACCCCTCCACTTT
NA,15,NA,TRBV7-2,TRBJ1-4,CASSSRGGEREKLFF,TGTGCCAGCAGCTCCCGTGGGGGGGAAAGGGAAAAACTGTTTTTT
NA,18,TRBD1,TRBV28,TRBJ2-5,CASSPHSNRGLSGETQYF,TGTGCCAGCAGTCCCCATTCTAACAGGGGGCTCAGTGGAGAGACCCAGTACTTC
NA,13,NA,TRBV10-1,TRBJ1-1,CASGVKGAPEAFF,TGCGCCAGCGGGGTGAAAGGGGCCCCTGAAGCTTTCTTT
NA,13,NA,TRBV18,TRBJ2-1,CASSLSSYNEQFF,TGTGCCAGCTCTCTATCCTCCTACAATGAGCAGTTCTTC
NA,14,NA,TRBV20-1,TRBJ1-1,CSASRQNMNTEAFF,TGCAGTGCTAGTCGTCAGAACATGAACACTGAAGCTTTCTTT
NA,15,TRBD2,TRBV7-2,TRBJ2-7,CASSETSGASYEQYF,TGTGCCAGCAGCGAAACTAGCGGGGCCTCCTACGAGCAGTACTTC
NA,14,TRBD1,TRBV28,TRBJ2-7,CASSLLQGSYEQYF,TGTGCCAGCAGTTTATTACAGGGGAGCTACGAGCAGTACTTC
NA,15,TRBD2,TRBV28,TRBJ2-1,CASSPLAGVYNEQFF,TGTGCCAGCAGTCCCTTAGCGGGAGTCTACAATGAGCAGTTCTTC
NA,14,NA,TRBV27,TRBJ2-1,CASSLTVTNNEQFF,TGTGCCAGCAGTTTAACAGTGACTAACAATGAGCAGTTCTTC
NA,12,NA,TRBV11-1,TRBJ2-1,CASSRVGDEQFF,TGTGCCAGCAGCCGCGTAGGGGATGAGCAGTTCTTC
NA,14,NA,TRBV27,TRBJ2-7,CASKRVEASGQQYF,TGTGCCAGCAAAAGGGTGGAAGCGTCGGGACAACAGTACTTC
NA,15,NA,TRBV28,TRBJ2-7,CASSARVRGSYEQYF,TGTGCCAGCAGCGCCAGGGTAAGGGGCTCCTACGAGCAGTACTTC
few,14,NA,TRBV24-1,TRBJ2-1,CATSDGGAYNEQFF,TGTGCCACCAGTGATGGCGGGGCCTACAATGAGCAGTTCTTC
NA,17,NA,TRBV4-1,TRBJ2-6,CASSLAPEGAGANVLTF,TGCGCCAGCAGCCTCGCTCCCGAGGGCGCTGGGGCCAACGTCCTGACTTTC
NA,14,NA,TRBV19,TRBJ1-1,CASRPDLVAGRAFF,TGTGCCAGTAGGCCAGACCTAGTAGCGGGAAGGGCTTTCTTT
NA,13,NA,TRBV14,TRBJ2-7,CASSSSLPSEQYF,TGTGCCAGCAGCTCCTCACTACCGTCTGAGCAGTACTTC
NA,15,TRBD2,TRBV25-1,TRBJ2-5,CASGGTSGRRETQYF,TGTGCCAGCGGGGGGACTAGCGGGAGGCGGGAGACCCAGTACTTC
NA,14,NA,TRBV15,TRBJ2-3,CATSRPRDSDTQYF,TGTGCCACCAGCAGACCTCGGGACTCAGATACGCAGTATTTT
NA,15,NA,TRBV28,TRBJ2-1,CASSRPKTSNHEQFF,TGTGCCAGCAGTCGTCCTAAGACTAGTAACCATGAGCAGTTCTTC
few,13,NA,TRBV28,TRBJ2-5,CASSTVAPETQYF,TGTGCCAGCAGTACAGTGGCCCCAGAGACCCAGTACTTC
NA,15,TRBD2,TRBV6-5,TRBJ2-2,CASSLAGTDTGELFF,TGTGCCAGCAGTTTAGCGGGAACGGACACCGGGGAGCTGTTTTTT
NA,14,TRBD1,TRBV5-4,TRBJ1-1,CASSLDRGNTEAFF,TGTGCCAGCAGCCTTGACAGGGGGAACACTGAAGCTTTCTTT
NA,15,TRBD2,TRBV3-1/TRBV3-2,TRBJ2-4,CASSITSGRLNIQYF,TGTGCCAGCAGCATAACTAGCGGGAGGTTGAACATTCAGTACTTC
NA,12,NA,TRBV3-1/TRBV3-2,TRBJ1-5,CASGQPNQPQHF,TGTGCCAGCGGGCAACCTAATCAGCCCCAGCATTTT
NA,17,TRBD1,TRBV28,TRBJ1-4,CASSSPTGGATNEKLFF,TGTGCCAGCAGTTCCCCAACAGGGGGCGCGACTAATGAAAAACTGTTTTTT
NA,14,NA,TRBV29-1,TRBJ2-1,CSVVQSYSYNEQFF,TGCAGCGTTGTACAGAGCTACTCCTACAATGAGCAGTTCTTC
NA,12,NA,TRBV11-2,TRBJ1-3,CASSFSGNTIYF,TGTGCCAGCAGCTTTTCAGGAAACACCATATATTTT
NA,14,TRBD1,TRBV7-2,TRBJ2-7,CASSLKSGGYEQYF,TGTGCCAGCAGCCTTAAGTCAGGGGGCTACGAGCAGTACTTC
NA,14,NA,TRBV5-1,TRBJ2-7,CASSSGWASYEQYF,TGCGCCAGCAGCTCAGGATGGGCTTCCTACGAGCAGTACTTC
NA,14,TRBD1,TRBV19,TRBJ1-2,CASSSGGSNYGYTF,TGTGCCAGTAGCTCAGGGGGATCCAACTATGGCTACACCTTC
NA,12,NA,TRBV19,TRBJ2-4,CASSITPDIQYF,TGTGCCAGTAGTATAACCCCAGACATTCAGTACTTC
few,12,NA,TRBV30,TRBJ1-2,CASSTKFYGYTF,TGTGCCTCCTCGACAAAGTTCTATGGCTACACCTTC
NA,17,TRBD1,TRBV4-2,TRBJ2-2,CASSQDGDSSNTGELFF,TGTGCCAGCAGCCAAGATGGGGACAGCTCGAACACCGGGGAGCTGTTTTTT
NA,18,TRBD2,TRBV18,TRBJ2-1,CASSPRLAGTTSYNEQFF,TGTGCCAGCTCACCAAGACTAGCGGGTACGACCTCCTACAATGAGCAGTTCTTC
NA,12,NA,TRBV6-5,TRBJ1-2,CASRDRKDGYTF,TGTGCCAGCAGAGACAGGAAAGATGGCTACACCTTC
NA,14,TRBD1,TRBV10-3,TRBJ2-5,CATKETGVGETQYF,TGTGCCACAAAAGAAACAGGGGTGGGAGAGACCCAGTACTTC
NA,17,TRBD1,TRBV6-1,TRBJ2-7,CASSELSWRQGLYEQYF,TGTGCCAGCAGTGAATTAAGTTGGAGACAGGGGTTATACGAGCAGTACTTC
NA,13,TRBD2,TRBV10-1,TRBJ2-1,CATQLAGGDEQFF,TGCGCCACCCAACTAGCGGGAGGCGATGAGCAGTTCTTC
NA,15,NA,TRBV5-4,TRBJ1-4,CASSPSAGQREKLFF,TGTGCCAGCAGCCCGTCGGCAGGGCAACGTGAAAAACTGTTTTTT
NA,15,NA,TRBV28,TRBJ2-2,CASSLLAGATGELFF,TGTGCCAGCAGTTTATTGGCAGGGGCCACCGGGGAGCTGTTTTTT
few,16,TRBD1,TRBV9,TRBJ1-2,CASSPPGQGTNYGYTF,TGTGCCAGCAGCCCGCCGGGACAGGGAACTAACTATGGCTACACCTTC
NA,14,NA,TRBV5-4,TRBJ1-2,CASKPQGLNYGYTF,TGTGCCAGCAAACCACAGGGTCTTAACTATGGCTACACCTTC
NA,17,NA,TRBV10-3,TRBJ2-3,CAISESIGGSGPDTQYF,TGTGCCATCAGTGAGTCGATTGGGGGCTCTGGTCCAGATACGCAGTATTTT
NA,15,NA,TRBV9,TRBJ2-1,CASSVRGISYNEQFF,TGTGCCAGCAGCGTACGCGGGATTTCCTACAATGAGCAGTTCTTC
NA,15,TRBD1,TRBV27,TRBJ2-7,CASSSQTGTVSEQYF,TGTGCCAGCAGTTCCCAGACCGGGACAGTCTCGGAGCAGTACTTC
once,14,NA,TRBV5-1,TRBJ2-7,CASSLEVVFGEQYF,TGCGCCAGCAGCTTGGAAGTAGTTTTCGGCGAGCAGTACTTC
few,15,TRBD2,TRBV11-3,TRBJ2-1,CASSSGAGVYNEQFF,TGTGCCAGCAGCTCCGGGGCGGGGGTCTACAATGAGCAGTTCTTC
NA,12,NA,TRBV3-1/TRBV3-2,TRBJ2-1,CASSQDQRQQFF,TGTGCCAGCAGCCAAGACCAAAGACAACAGTTCTTC
NA,14,TRBD2,TRBV27,TRBJ2-7,CASWTSGSWNEQYF,TGTGCCAGCTGGACTAGCGGGAGTTGGAACGAGCAGTACTTC
NA,16,TRBD1,TRBV19,TRBJ1-5,CASSSRTGGSNQPQHF,TGTGCCAGTAGTAGTAGGACAGGGGGTAGCAATCAGCCCCAGCATTTT
NA,13,NA,TRBV27,TRBJ1-1,CASSLRFEAEAFF,TGTGCCAGCAGTCTTCGGTTCGAGGCTGAAGCTTTCTTT
NA,13,NA,TRBV20-1,TRBJ2-7,CSASGTFSYEQYF,TGCAGTGCTAGTGGGACTTTCTCCTACGAGCAGTACTTC
once,15,NA,TRBV5-5,TRBJ1-6,CASSLTSRGDSPLHF,TGTGCCAGCAGCTTGACGAGTAGAGGTGATTCACCCCTCCACTTT